Included here is one T cell receptor (beta chain) sequence, with context. These data originate in a study of human T cells and chemical hapten exposure. How the authors handled the data: A per-sample median of roughly 96,000 TCRs was observed, with a range of about 23,224 to 750,000. A single record per CDR3 protein comes from TCRdb applying MiXCR to the RACE reads. Clone size and V and J calls follow TCRdb, not the original study. The repertoire holds over 60,000 distinct CDR3 sequences, with 10% as singletons. Sample time point: patch test 2, 6 weeks after DPC sensitization. Treatment indicated: therapeutic diphenylcyclopropenone sensitization with weekly scalp DPC. The CDR3 spans 14 residues. Germline loops: CDR1 MNHNY, CDR2 SVGAGI (reference sequence). V was cut by 2 bases and J by 0 bases, with 7 bases left in between.

The rearrangement links TRBV6-6 to TRBJ1-2; D unresolved. The TCR sequence derives from a woman aged 50 to 60 with alopecia areata. Some clones in this sample may be carry-over from other donors' samples. The sample in question was whole blood, obtained in connection with sensitization to the hapten diphenylcyclopropenone (DPC). The CDR3 DNA is TGTGCCAGCAGTTACAGGGCCTCTAACTATGGCTACACCTTC. It yields the protein CASSYRASNYGYTF.